This is a list of T cell receptor beta chains from one sample in a study of identifying expanded T cells in peripheral blood. TCRdb keeps only in-frame clones here, not all; method: immunoSEQ multiplex PCR. The sample gives 70,000 or so clones, almost 90% of which show up once; around 3% is in the top ten. Sequences were obtained from blood. The receptors were gathered from a person between 18 and 75 years old in good health. CDR3s include the opening cysteine and the closing phenylalanine or tryptophan. Fields, in order: J gene, clone size, V gene, D gene, CDR3 protein, CDR3 DNA. The D gene is left open where the match is weak. The listing skips clone size in some rows; elsewhere it reads once, few, many or a size class.

TRBJ2-4 NA TRBV2 NA CASIIGTAKNIQYF TGTGCCAGCATTATAGGGACGGCCAAAAACATTCAGTACTTC
TRBJ2-7 NA TRBV19 TRBD1 CASSISWDRAYEQYF TGTGCCAGTAGTATCTCTTGGGACAGAGCCTACGAGCAGTACTTC
TRBJ2-7 once TRBV6-1 TRBD1 CASSEFYRGDEQYF TGTGCCAGCAGTGAATTTTACAGGGGGGACGAGCAGTACTTC
TRBJ2-7 NA TRBV7-8 TRBD1 CASSPGGSEQYF TGTGCCAGCAGCCCAGGGGGCAGCGAGCAGTACTTC
TRBJ2-3 NA TRBV30 TRBD2 CAWSVLNGGASDTQYF TGTGCCTGGAGTGTACTTAACGGGGGGGCCTCAGATACGCAGTATTTT
TRBJ1-1 NA TRBV11-2 NA CASSLTLFTEAFF TGTGCCAGCAGCTTAACACTGTTCACTGAAGCTTTCTTT
TRBJ2-1 NA TRBV4-3 NA CASSQEWASTPANEQFF TGCGCCAGCAGCCAAGAATGGGCTTCCACCCCAGCCAATGAGCAGTTCTTC
TRBJ2-7 NA TRBV7-2 NA CASSLFVETGYEQYF TGTGCCAGCAGCTTATTCGTCGAGACGGGATACGAGCAGTACTTC
TRBJ1-2 NA TRBV4-3 NA CASSQGQQGDYGYTF TGCGCCAGCAGCCAAGGGCAACAGGGCGACTATGGCTACACCTTC
TRBJ1-2 NA TRBV5-1 TRBD1 CASSSRDRGDGYTF TGCGCCAGCAGCTCCCGGGACAGGGGGGATGGCTACACCTTC